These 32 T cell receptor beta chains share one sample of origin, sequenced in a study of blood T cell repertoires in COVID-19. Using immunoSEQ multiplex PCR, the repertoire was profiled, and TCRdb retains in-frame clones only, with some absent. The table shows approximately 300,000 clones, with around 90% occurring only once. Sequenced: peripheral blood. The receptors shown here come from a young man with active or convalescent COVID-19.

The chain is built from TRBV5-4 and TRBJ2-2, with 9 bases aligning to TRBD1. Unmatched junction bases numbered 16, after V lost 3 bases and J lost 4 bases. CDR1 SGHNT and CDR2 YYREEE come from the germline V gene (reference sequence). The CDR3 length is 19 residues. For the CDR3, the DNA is TGTGCCAGCAGCTCCCCTTCTAAAGGACAGGGGAGTGGCACCGGGGAGCTGTTTTTT. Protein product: CASSSPSKGQGSGTGELFF.

The CDR3 loop reads CASSFGVSYNEQFF. CDR3 sequence (DNA): TGCGCCAGCAGCTTCGGGGTCTCCTACAATGAGCAGTTCTTC. The chain is built from TRBV5-1 and TRBJ2-1; TRBD2 might be the D (5 bases). The CDR3 contains 14 residues. From germline, CDR1 is SGHRS and CDR2 YFSETQ. The ends were cut back, 2 bases at V and 0 bases at J, with 6 bases in the middle.

Here the CDR3 reads CASSLGQAEKLFF. The CDR3 nucleotides read TGTGCCAGCTCACTGGGACAGGCGGAAAAACTGTTTTTT. The V call is TRBV18, the J call TRBJ1-4; 8 nucleotides match TRBD1. CDR3 length: 13 amino acids. Germline values: CDR1 KGHSH, CDR2 LQKENI. The J segment lost 8 bases and the V segment lost 4 bases, leaving 3 bases of the junction unmatched. Based on the CDR3 plus reference TRBV18 and TRBJ1-4, the full variable domain is NAGVMQNPRHLVRRRGQEARLRCSPMKGHSHVYWYRQLPEEGLKFMVYLQKENIIDESGMPKERFSAEFPKEGPSILRIQQVVRGDSAAYFCASSLGQAEKLFFGSGTQLSVL.

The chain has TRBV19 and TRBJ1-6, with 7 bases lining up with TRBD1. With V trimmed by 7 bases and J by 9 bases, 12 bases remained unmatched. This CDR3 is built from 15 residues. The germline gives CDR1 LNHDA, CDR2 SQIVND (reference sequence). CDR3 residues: CASKQGRQGGSPLHF. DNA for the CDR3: TGTGCCAGTAAACAGGGGAGGCAAGGGGGTTCACCCCTCCACTTT.

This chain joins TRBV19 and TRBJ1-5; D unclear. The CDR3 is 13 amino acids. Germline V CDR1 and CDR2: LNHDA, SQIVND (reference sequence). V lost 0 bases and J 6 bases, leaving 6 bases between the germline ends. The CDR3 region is CASSIDRAQPQHF. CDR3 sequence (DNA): TGTGCCAGTAGTATAGATCGAGCTCAGCCCCAGCATTTT.

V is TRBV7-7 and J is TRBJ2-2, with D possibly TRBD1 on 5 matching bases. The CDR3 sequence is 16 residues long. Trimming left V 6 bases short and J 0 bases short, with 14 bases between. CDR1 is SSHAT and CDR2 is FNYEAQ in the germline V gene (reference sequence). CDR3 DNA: TGTGCCAGCAGTTCCTCGGACATGACGAACACCGGGGAGCTGTTTTTT. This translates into CASSSSDMTNTGELFF. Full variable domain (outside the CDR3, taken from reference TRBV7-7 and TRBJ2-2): GAGVSQSPRYKVTKRGQDVTLRCDPISSHATLYWYQQALGQGPEFLTYFNYEAQPDKSGLPSDRFSAERPEGSISTLTIQRTEQRDSAMYRCASSSSDMTNTGELFFGEGSRLTVL.

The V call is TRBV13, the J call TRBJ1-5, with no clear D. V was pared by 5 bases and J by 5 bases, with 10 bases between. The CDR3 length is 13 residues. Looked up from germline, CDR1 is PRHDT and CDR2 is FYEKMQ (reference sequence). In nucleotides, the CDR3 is TGTGCCAGCAGCCCTCGAGGCGATCAGCCCCAGCATTTT. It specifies CASSPRGDQPQHF.

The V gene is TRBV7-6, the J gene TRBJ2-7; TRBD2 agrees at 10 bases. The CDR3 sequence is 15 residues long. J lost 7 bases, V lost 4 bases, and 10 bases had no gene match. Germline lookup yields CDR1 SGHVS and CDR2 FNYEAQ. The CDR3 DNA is TGTGCCAGCAGCTCCGCTAGCGGGAGAGGCGGTGAGCAGTACTTC. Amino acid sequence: CASSSASGRGGEQYF.

The CDR3 DNA is TGTGCCAGCAGTTTAAATTGGGACACCCGTTTTGGCTACACCTTC. This encodes CASSLNWDTRFGYTF. The genes are TRBV27 and TRBJ1-2; D is possibly TRBD1 (6 bases). Germline loops: CDR1 MNHEY, CDR2 SMNVEV (reference sequence). Deletions cut 2 bases from V and 7 bases from J, with 17 bases between. CDR3 length: 15 residues.

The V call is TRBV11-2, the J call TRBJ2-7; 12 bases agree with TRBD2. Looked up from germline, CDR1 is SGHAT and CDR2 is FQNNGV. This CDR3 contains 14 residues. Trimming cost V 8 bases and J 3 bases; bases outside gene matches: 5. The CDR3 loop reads CASRGLAGNYEQYF. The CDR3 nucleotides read TGTGCCAGCCGCGGACTAGCGGGGAACTACGAGCAGTACTTC.

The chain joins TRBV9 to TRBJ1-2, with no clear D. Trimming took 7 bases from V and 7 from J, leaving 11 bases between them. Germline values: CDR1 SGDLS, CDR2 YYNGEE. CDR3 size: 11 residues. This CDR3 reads CASGGRTGYTF. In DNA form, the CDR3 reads TGTGCCAGCGGCGGGAGGACTGGCTACACCTTC.

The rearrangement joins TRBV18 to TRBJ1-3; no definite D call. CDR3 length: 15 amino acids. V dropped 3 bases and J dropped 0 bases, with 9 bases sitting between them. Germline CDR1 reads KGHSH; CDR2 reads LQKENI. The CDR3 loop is CASSPRHISGNTIYF. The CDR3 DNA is TGTGCCAGCTCACCCCGACACATCTCTGGAAACACCATATATTTT.

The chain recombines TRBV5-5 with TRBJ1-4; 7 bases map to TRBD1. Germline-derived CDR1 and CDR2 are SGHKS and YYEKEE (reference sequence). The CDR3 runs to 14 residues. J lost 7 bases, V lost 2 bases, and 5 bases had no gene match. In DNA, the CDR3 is TGTGCCAGCAGCTTAGAGGGGGCGGTTGAAAAACTGTTTTTT. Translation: CASSLEGAVEKLFF.

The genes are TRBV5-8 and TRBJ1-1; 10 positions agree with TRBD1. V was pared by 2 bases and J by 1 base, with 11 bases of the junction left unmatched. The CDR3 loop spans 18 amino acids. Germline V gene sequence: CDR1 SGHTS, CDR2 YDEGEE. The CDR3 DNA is TGTGCCAGCAGCTTAGCTCGGGACAGGGGATATCCGAACACTGAAGCTTTCTTT. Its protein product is CASSLARDRGYPNTEAFF. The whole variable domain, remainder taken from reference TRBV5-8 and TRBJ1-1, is EAGVTQSPTHLIKTRGQQATLRCSPISGHTSVYWYQQALGLGLQFLLWYDEGEERNRGNFPPRFSGRQFPNYSSELNVNALELEDSALYLCASSLARDRGYPNTEAFFGQGTRLTVV.

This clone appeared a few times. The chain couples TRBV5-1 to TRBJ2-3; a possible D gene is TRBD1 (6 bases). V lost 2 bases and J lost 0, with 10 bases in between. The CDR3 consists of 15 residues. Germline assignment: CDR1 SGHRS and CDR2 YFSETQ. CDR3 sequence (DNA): TGCGCCAGCAGCTTACCGACAGGAAGCACAGATACGCAGTATTTT. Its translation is CASSLPTGSTDTQYF.

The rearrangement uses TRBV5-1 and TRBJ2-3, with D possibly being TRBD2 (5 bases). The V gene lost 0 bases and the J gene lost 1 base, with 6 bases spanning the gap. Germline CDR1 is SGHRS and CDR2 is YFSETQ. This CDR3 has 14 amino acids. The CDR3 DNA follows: TGCGCCAGCAGCTTGGAACTAGGCACAGATACGCAGTATTTT. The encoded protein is CASSLELGTDTQYF.

CDR3 loop: CASSLAGAYAFF. The CDR3 DNA is TGTGCCAGCAGCTTAGCGGGGGCTTACGCTTTCTTT. This sequence joins TRBV7-9 and TRBJ1-1; perhaps TRBD1 as D (6 bases). The length of the CDR3 is 12 residues. V was trimmed by 0 bases and J by 11 bases, leaving 10 bases between them. Germline V gene lookup returns CDR1 SEHNR and CDR2 FQNEAQ (reference sequence).

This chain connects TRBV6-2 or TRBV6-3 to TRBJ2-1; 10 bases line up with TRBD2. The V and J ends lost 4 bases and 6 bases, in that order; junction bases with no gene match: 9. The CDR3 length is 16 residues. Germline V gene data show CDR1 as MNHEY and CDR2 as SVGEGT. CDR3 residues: CASSSPLAGGVNEQFF. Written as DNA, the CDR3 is TGTGCCAGCAGTTCCCCCTTAGCGGGAGGTGTCAATGAGCAGTTCTTC.

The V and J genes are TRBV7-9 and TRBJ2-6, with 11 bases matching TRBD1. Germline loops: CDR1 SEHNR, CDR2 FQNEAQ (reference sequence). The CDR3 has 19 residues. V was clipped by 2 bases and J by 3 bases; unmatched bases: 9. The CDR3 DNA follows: TGTGCCAGCAGCTTACCTAGTGGGACAGGGGGGATTGGGGCCAACGTCCTGACTTTC. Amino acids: CASSLPSGTGGIGANVLTF.

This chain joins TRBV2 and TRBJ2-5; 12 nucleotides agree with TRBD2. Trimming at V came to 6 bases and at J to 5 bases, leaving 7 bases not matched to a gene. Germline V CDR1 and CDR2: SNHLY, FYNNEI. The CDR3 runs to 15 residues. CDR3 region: CASRDLAGGMETQYF. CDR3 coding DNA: TGTGCCAGCAGAGACCTAGCGGGGGGGATGGAGACCCAGTACTTC.

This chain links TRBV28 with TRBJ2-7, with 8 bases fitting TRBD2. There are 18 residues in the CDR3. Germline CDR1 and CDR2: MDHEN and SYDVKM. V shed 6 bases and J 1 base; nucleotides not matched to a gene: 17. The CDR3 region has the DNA TGTGCCAGCAGCTCTCCCTGGACTAGCCGGTTTTCATCCTACGAGCAGTACTTC. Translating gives CASSSPWTSRFSSYEQYF.

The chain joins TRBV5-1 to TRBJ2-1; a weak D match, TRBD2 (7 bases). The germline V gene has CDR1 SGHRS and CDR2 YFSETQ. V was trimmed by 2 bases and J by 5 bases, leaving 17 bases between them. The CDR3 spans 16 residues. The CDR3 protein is CASSLIPTGGHNEQFF. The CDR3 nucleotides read TGCGCCAGCAGCTTAATCCCAACGGGGGGCCACAATGAGCAGTTCTTC.

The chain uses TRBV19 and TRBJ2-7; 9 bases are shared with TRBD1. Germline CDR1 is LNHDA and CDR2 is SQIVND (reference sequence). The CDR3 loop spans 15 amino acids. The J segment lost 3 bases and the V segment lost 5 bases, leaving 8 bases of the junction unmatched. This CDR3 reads CASSLQTGGNYEQYF. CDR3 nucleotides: TGTGCCAGTAGTCTCCAGACAGGGGGTAACTACGAGCAGTACTTC.

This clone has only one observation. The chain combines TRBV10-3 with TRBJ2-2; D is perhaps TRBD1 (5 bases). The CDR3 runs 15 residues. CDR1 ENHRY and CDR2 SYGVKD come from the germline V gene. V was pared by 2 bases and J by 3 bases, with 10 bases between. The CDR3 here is CAISEGQGYTGELFF. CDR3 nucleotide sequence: TGTGCCATCAGTGAGGGCCAGGGTTACACCGGGGAGCTGTTTTTT.

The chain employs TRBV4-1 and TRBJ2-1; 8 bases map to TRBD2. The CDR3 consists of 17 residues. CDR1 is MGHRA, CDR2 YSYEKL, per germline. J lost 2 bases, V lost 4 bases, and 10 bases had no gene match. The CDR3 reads CASSPKPPGGAYNEQFF. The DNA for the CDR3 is TGCGCCAGCAGCCCAAAACCCCCGGGGGGGGCCTACAATGAGCAGTTCTTC.

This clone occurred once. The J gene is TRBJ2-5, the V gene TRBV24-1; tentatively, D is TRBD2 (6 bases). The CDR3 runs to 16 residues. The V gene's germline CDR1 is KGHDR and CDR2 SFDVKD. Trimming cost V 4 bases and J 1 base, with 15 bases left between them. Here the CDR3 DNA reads TGTGCCACCAGTGAACTTGTCGCGGGGATCCAAGAGACCCAGTACTTC. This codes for CATSELVAGIQETQYF.

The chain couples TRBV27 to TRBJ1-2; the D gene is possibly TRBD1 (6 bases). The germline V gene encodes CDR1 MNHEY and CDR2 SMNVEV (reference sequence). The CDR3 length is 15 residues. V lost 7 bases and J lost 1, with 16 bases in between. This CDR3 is CASKPGTWGNYGYTF. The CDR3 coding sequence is TGTGCCAGCAAACCCGGGACATGGGGTAACTATGGCTACACCTTC.

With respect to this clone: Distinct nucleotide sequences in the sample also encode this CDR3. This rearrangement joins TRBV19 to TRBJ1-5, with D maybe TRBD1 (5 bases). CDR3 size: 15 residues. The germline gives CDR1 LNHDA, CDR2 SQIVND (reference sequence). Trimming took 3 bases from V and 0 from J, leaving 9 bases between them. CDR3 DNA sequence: TGTGCCAGTAGTATTTTTAGGGGTAGCAATCAGCCCCAGCATTTT. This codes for CASSIFRGSNQPQHF.

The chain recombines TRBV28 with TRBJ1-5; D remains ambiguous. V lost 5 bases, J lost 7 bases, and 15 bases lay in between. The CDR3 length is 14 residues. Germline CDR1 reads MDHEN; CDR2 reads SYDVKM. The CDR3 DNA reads TGTGCCAGCAGTCCGCCAGGATCTTGGCAGCCCCAGCATTTT. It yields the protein CASSPPGSWQPQHF. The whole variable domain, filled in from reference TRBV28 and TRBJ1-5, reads DVKVTQSSRYLVKRTGEKVFLECVQDMDHENMFWYRQDPGLGLRLIYFSYDVKMKEKGDIPEGYSVSREKKERFSLILESASTNQTSMYLCASSPPGSWQPQHFGDGTRLSIL.

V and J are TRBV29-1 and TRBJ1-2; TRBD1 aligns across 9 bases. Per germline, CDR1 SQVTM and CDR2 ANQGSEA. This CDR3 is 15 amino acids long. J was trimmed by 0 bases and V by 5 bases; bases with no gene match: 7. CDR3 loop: CSVKSGQGPNYGYTF. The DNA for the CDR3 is TGCAGCGTTAAATCTGGACAGGGGCCTAACTATGGCTACACCTTC.

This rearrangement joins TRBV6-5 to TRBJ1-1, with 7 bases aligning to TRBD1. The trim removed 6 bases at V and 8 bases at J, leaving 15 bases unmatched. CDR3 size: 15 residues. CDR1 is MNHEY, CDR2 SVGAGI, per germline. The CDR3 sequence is CASSPTPRRGLEAFF. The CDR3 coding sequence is TGTGCCAGCAGCCCAACTCCGCGAAGGGGGCTCGAAGCTTTCTTT.

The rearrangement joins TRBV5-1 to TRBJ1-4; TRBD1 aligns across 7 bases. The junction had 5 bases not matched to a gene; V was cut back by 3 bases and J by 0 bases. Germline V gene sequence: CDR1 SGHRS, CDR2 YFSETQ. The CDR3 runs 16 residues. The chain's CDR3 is CASSSGDSATNEKLFF. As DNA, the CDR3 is TGCGCCAGCAGCTCTGGGGACAGTGCAACTAATGAAAAACTGTTTTTT.